A single sample is the source of the 5 T cell receptor beta chains below, sequenced in a study of human T cells and chemical hapten exposure (dated by TCRdb to 2020 to 2022). The intended sense of this specimen's time point label: patch test 1, 2 weeks after DPC sensitization. This specimen's treatment or condition label, per the study, means: therapeutic diphenylcyclopropenone sensitization with weekly scalp DPC. The protocol used for the library was RACE. Data came from a NextSeq 500. TCRdb reprocessing: public reads trimmed at Q25 with fastp, clones called with MiXCR, in-frame beta chains kept. Entries are consolidated by CDR3 protein sequence, retaining the most common genes and DNA. Recorded for this sample are 380,000 or so distinct CDR3 sequences; roughly 4.8% of them occurred a single time. Approximately 2.5% of the sample goes to the ten largest clones. The sequences come from whole blood, collected in connection with sensitization to the hapten diphenylcyclopropenone (DPC). These receptors all stem from a woman in her 50s with alopecia areata. Some clones in this sample may be carry-over from other donors' samples.

This clonotype was found many times. V and J are TRBV5-1 and TRBJ2-1, with D perhaps TRBD1 or TRBD2 (6 bases each). Germline CDR1 is SGHRS and CDR2 is YFSETQ. Deletions cut 0 bases from V and 4 bases from J, with 14 bases between. The CDR3 extends over 16 amino acids. The CDR3 spells CASSLGTGAPYNEQFF. The CDR3 nucleotides read TGCGCCAGCAGCTTGGGAACGGGGGCCCCTTACAATGAGCAGTTCTTC.

The sample holds a few counts of this clonotype. The chain couples TRBV7-3 to TRBJ2-3, with 8 positions matching TRBD2. V lost 5 bases, J lost 1 base, and 2 bases stayed unmatched. Per the germline V gene, CDR1 is SGHTA and CDR2 is FQGTGA. The CDR3 extends over 14 amino acids. This chain's CDR3 is CASSGSGGTDTQYF. The CDR3 bases are TGTGCCAGCAGCGGTAGCGGGGGCACAGATACGCAGTATTTT.

The V call is TRBV12-3 or TRBV12-4, the J call TRBJ2-5; weak D call: TRBD1 (6 bases). CDR3 length: 15 residues. The V end lost 1 base, the J end lost 2 bases, and 11 bases lay between the germline ends. The CDR3 sequence: CASSLGARGQETQYF. The DNA of the CDR3 is TGTGCCAGCAGTTTAGGGGCCAGGGGACAAGAGACCCAGTACTTC.

In this sample, this clonotype turned up a few times. This rearrangement joins TRBV12-3 or TRBV12-4 to TRBJ2-1; D is uncertain. V was trimmed by 5 bases and J by 8 bases, leaving 22 bases between them. CDR3 size: 16 residues. The CDR3 DNA sequence: TGTGCCAGCAGTGCGACCCCATTCGACTTCGCTGATGAGCAGTTCTTC. This gives the protein CASSATPFDFADEQFF.

The gene calls are TRBV6-5 and TRBJ1-1; the D gene is possibly TRBD1 (5 bases). The CDR3 loop spans 15 amino acids. V gave up 5 bases and J gave up 3 bases, with 16 bases separating them. From germline, CDR1 is MNHEY and CDR2 SVGAGI. This CDR3 reads CASSALGVVYTEAFF. CDR3 nucleotide sequence: TGTGCCAGCAGTGCATTGGGGGTCGTGTACACTGAAGCTTTCTTT.